A selection of T cell receptor beta chains follows, all from one sample in a study of blood T cell repertoires in COVID-19. Clones were sequenced by immunoSEQ multiplex PCR, and TCRdb holds only the in-frame ones, with some missing. The sample has under 200,000 clones, roughly 88% seen once; the top ten hold roughly 1.1%. The sample consisted of peripheral blood. The receptors here all came from a man in his fifties or sixties who had recovered from COVID-19. Each CDR3 is given with its conserved first and last residue. Fields, in order: CDR3 protein, CDR3 DNA, V gene, J gene, clone size, D gene, CDR3 length. D genes are given only for firm matches. Expanded clones are given a class, and other clones once, few, many or no size at all.

CASSTRIGNQPQHF	TGTGCCAGTAGTACCCGAATAGGCAATCAGCCCCAGCATTTT	TRBV19	TRBJ1-5	NA	NA	14
CASSPTQGADGNTIYF	TGTGCCAGCTCACCCACACAGGGGGCGGATGGAAACACCATATATTTT	TRBV18	TRBJ1-3	NA	TRBD1	16
CASSQDGQAGGNIQYF	TGTGCCAGCAGCCAAGATGGTCAAGCGGGGGGAAACATTCAGTACTTC	TRBV4-2	TRBJ2-4	NA	TRBD2	16
CASRPSGAEKLFF	TGCGCCAGCAGACCTTCTGGGGCTGAAAAACTGTTTTTT	TRBV5-1	TRBJ1-4	NA	NA	13
CASSSQGGSTDTQYF	TGTGCCAGCAGCTCCCAGGGGGGTAGCACAGATACGCAGTATTTT	TRBV7-3	TRBJ2-3	NA	NA	15
CASSSQGDNEKLFF	TGTGCCAGCAGTTCCCAGGGCGATAATGAAAAACTGTTTTTT	TRBV28	TRBJ1-4	few	NA	14
CASSYFLGSTYNEQFF	TGTGCCAGCAGTTACTTTCTGGGGAGTACCTACAATGAGCAGTTCTTC	TRBV6-2/TRBV6-3	TRBJ2-1	NA	NA	16
CASSPGLAGYEQYF	TGTGCCAGCAGCCCCGGACTAGCGGGGTACGAGCAGTACTTC	TRBV13	TRBJ2-7	NA	TRBD2	14
CASSQGGTGDGKGF	TGTGCCAGCTCACAGGGGGGGACAGGAGACGGTAAAGGCTTC	TRBV18	TRBJ2-7	NA	NA	14
CASSQWAGQNSPLHF	TGCGCCAGCAGCCAATGGGCAGGGCAAAATTCACCCCTCCACTTT	TRBV4-3	TRBJ1-6	NA	NA	15
CASSPREGSSYNSPLHF	TGTGCCAGCAGCCCCCGGGAGGGGAGCTCCTATAATTCACCCCTCCACTTT	TRBV7-9	TRBJ1-6	NA	NA	17
CASSLSGGDEQYF	TGTGCCAGCAGCCTCAGCGGGGGGGACGAGCAGTACTTC	TRBV3-1/TRBV3-2	TRBJ2-7	NA	TRBD2	13
CASSLGRGSHYEQYF	TGTGCCAGCAGCTTAGGGCGGGGCTCTCACTACGAGCAGTACTTC	TRBV11-3	TRBJ2-7	NA	NA	15
CASSFPGTTSYEQYF	TGTGCCAGCAGCTTTCCCGGGACTACCTCCTACGAGCAGTACTTC	TRBV3-1/TRBV3-2	TRBJ2-7	NA	TRBD2	15
CASSLSGSYNEQFF	TGTGCCAGCAGCTTGTCAGGCTCCTACAATGAGCAGTTCTTC	TRBV7-9	TRBJ2-1	NA	NA	14
CAISDLGGGFSNEQFF	TGTGCCATCAGCGATTTAGGGGGGGGGTTTTCAAATGAGCAGTTCTTC	TRBV10-3	TRBJ2-1	NA	NA	16
CASSPRAGGMTDTQYF	TGTGCCAGCAGCCCCCGGGCGGGAGGGATGACAGATACGCAGTATTTT	TRBV9	TRBJ2-3	NA	TRBD2	16
CASSLGGQVNTGELFF	TGCGCCAGCAGCTTGGGGGGGCAGGTGAACACCGGGGAGCTGTTTTTT	TRBV5-1	TRBJ2-2	once	NA	16
CASSQLATGEQFF	TGCGCCAGCAGCCAACTAGCTACGGGGGAGCAGTTCTTC	TRBV4-1	TRBJ2-1	NA	NA	13
CASRGHHFNEQFF	TGTGCCAGCAGGGGACACCACTTCAATGAGCAGTTCTTC	TRBV27	TRBJ2-1	NA	NA	13
CASRLTGNTEAFF	TGTGCCAGCAGACTAACAGGGAACACTGAAGCTTTCTTT	TRBV28	TRBJ1-1	NA	NA	13
CASRSQGGSGNTIYF	TGTGCCAGCAGATCACAGGGGGGCTCTGGAAACACCATATATTTT	TRBV6-6	TRBJ1-3	NA	TRBD1	15
CASSQEAAGGMGTEAFF	TGCGCCAGCAGCCAAGAAGCGGCAGGGGGCATGGGCACTGAAGCTTTCTTT	TRBV4-1	TRBJ1-1	NA	TRBD1	17
CATSGRDTTNEKLFF	TGTGCCACCAGCGGCCGGGACACAACTAATGAAAAACTGTTTTTT	TRBV15	TRBJ1-4	NA	NA	15
CASSINAGGSYEQYF	TGTGCCAGTAGTATCAATGCCGGAGGATCCTACGAGCAGTACTTC	TRBV19	TRBJ2-7	few	NA	15
CASSGTTGALEKLFF	TGTGCCAGCAGCGGTACGACAGGAGCGCTTGAAAAACTGTTTTTT	TRBV7-9	TRBJ1-4	NA	NA	15
CASSLGLAGAGGETQYF	TGTGCCAGCAGCTTGGGACTAGCGGGCGCAGGGGGAGAGACCCAGTACTTC	TRBV5-4	TRBJ2-5	NA	TRBD2	17
CASSWDRSNSPLHF	TGTGCCAGCAGCTGGGACAGGTCAAATTCACCCCTCCACTTT	TRBV5-6	TRBJ1-6	NA	TRBD1	14
CSVGHRGGTGELFF	TGCAGCGTTGGCCACAGGGGGGGGACCGGGGAGCTGTTTTTT	TRBV29-1	TRBJ2-2	few	NA	14
CASSMATGPAFF	TGTGCCAGTAGTATGGCGACAGGGCCAGCTTTCTTT	TRBV19	TRBJ1-1	NA	TRBD1	12
CASSQKFDRIRNTIYF	TGCGCCAGCAGTCAAAAATTCGACAGAATAAGAAACACCATATATTTT	TRBV23-1	TRBJ1-3	NA	NA	16
CASTDGQGDGYTF	TGTGCCAGCACCGACGGACAGGGTGATGGCTACACCTTC	TRBV27	TRBJ1-2	few	TRBD1	13
CASSFGQGYSGNTIYF	TGCGCCAGCAGCTTCGGACAGGGATACTCTGGAAACACCATATATTTT	TRBV5-1	TRBJ1-3	NA	TRBD1	16
CASSTGYKFGYTF	TGTGCCAGCAGTACAGGGTATAAGTTTGGCTACACCTTC	TRBV2	TRBJ1-2	NA	NA	13
CASSARQGAWSGANVLTF	TGTGCCAGCAGTGCCCGACAGGGGGCGTGGAGTGGGGCCAACGTCCTGACTTTC	TRBV2	TRBJ2-6	NA	TRBD1	18
CASSLSFLAADNEAFF	TGTGCCAGCAGTTTATCCTTTCTTGCTGCGGACAATGAAGCTTTCTTT	TRBV27	TRBJ1-1	NA	NA	16
CASSPGQGLRGYTF	TGTGCCAGCAGCCCAGGACAGGGATTGAGAGGCTACACCTTC	TRBV3-1/TRBV3-2	TRBJ1-2	few	TRBD1	14
CASSPRGGVETQYF	TGTGCCAGCAGTCCGCGGGGGGGCGTTGAGACCCAGTACTTC	TRBV2	TRBJ2-5	NA	TRBD2	14
CASRLRALEIGELFF	TGTGCCAGCAGGCTGAGGGCACTAGAGATCGGGGAGCTGTTTTTT	TRBV11-2	TRBJ2-2	NA	NA	15
CASSQQVQNSPLHF	TGTGCCAGCAGTCAACAGGTCCAAAATTCACCCCTCCACTTT	TRBV6-5	TRBJ1-6	NA	NA	14
CASSYGGGNTAEQYF	TGTGCCAGCAGTTATGGGGGGGGAAATACTGCCGAGCAGTACTTC	TRBV6-5	TRBJ2-7	NA	TRBD2	15
CASSRDRGPIPGELFF	TGTGCCAGTAGTAGGGACAGGGGGCCCATCCCCGGGGAGCTGTTTTTT	TRBV19	TRBJ2-2	once	TRBD1	16